This T cell receptor (beta chain) was recovered during a study of human T cells and chemical hapten exposure. Looking at the study overall: Patients, chiefly female, had alopecia areata, totalis or universalis.

This clonotype was recorded a few times. Its specificity is unknown. Study observations and caveats: There were significantly more large CDR3 similarity clusters among expanded TCRs than among controls. Once DPC sensitization occurred, TCRs above 1 in 1000 frequency showed no change.

Trimming shortened V by 6 bases and J by 3 bases, and 14 bases separated the two germline ends. This CDR3 comprises 15 residues. Germline assignment: CDR1 MDHEN and CDR2 SYDVKM. Regarding time point: patch test 2, 6 weeks after DPC sensitization. Treatment: therapeutic diphenylcyclopropenone sensitization with weekly scalp DPC. MiXCR, applied by TCRdb to the RACE reads, yields one record per CDR3 protein. The sample lists tens of thousands of distinct CDR3 sequences; roughly 8.5% were seen once. The starting material was whole blood, obtained in connection with sensitization to the hapten diphenylcyclopropenone (DPC). The clonotype was recovered from a woman in her forties or fifties with alopecia areata. Some clones in this sample may be carry-over from other donors' samples. The rearrangement uses TRBV28 and TRBJ1-4, with D tentatively TRBD1 (6 bases). The CDR3 region is CASSPHRDPNEKLFF. The CDR3 DNA reads TGTGCCAGCAGCCCACACAGGGACCCTAATGAAAAACTGTTTTTT. Full variable domain (rest looked up from reference TRBV28 and TRBJ1-4): DVKVTQSSRYLVKRTGEKVFLECVQDMDHENMFWYRQDPGLGLRLIYFSYDVKMKEKGDIPEGYSVSREKKERFSLILESASTNQTSMYLCASSPHRDPNEKLFFGSGTQLSVL.